A single sample gave rise to the 18 T cell receptor beta chains below, sequenced in a study of T-cell memory formation after mild COVID-19. TCRdb processed the 5' RACE reads anew with MiXCR; each CDR3 protein has one entry. The table lists roughly 380,000 distinct CDR3 sequences, under 30% of them singletons. The sequencing input was PBMCs or a T cell subset sorted from them (not recorded which). Every receptor here comes from an adult woman who had mild COVID-19 (a few samples of this study predate the infection). Cell type and time point are not known.

The chain is built from TRBV12-3 or TRBV12-4 and TRBJ2-2, with a possible D match to TRBD2 (6 bases). This CDR3 contains 15 residues. Trimming removed 6 bases at V and 2 bases at J, with 13 bases between. For the CDR3, the DNA is TGTGCCAGCAGCCCAACTAGCTTTAACACCGGGGAGCTGTTTTTT. As protein: CASSPTSFNTGELFF.

The V call is TRBV5-5, the J call TRBJ2-1; 10 bases agree with TRBD1. V was pared by 4 bases and J by 9 bases, with 10 bases of the junction left unmatched. The CDR3 sequence is 15 residues long. Germline CDR1 reads SGHKS; CDR2 reads YYEKEE (reference sequence). As DNA, the CDR3 is TGTGCCAGCAGCCAGGGACAGGGGTTGCGCGGTGAGCAGTTCTTC. Amino acid sequence: CASSQGQGLRGEQFF.

This clonotype was recorded once. The rearrangement links TRBV7-3 to TRBJ2-1, with D perhaps given as TRBD1 or TRBD2 (5 bases each). This CDR3 is 14 amino acids long. V lost 7 bases, J lost 0 bases, and 10 bases lay in between. Germline CDR1 SGHTA, CDR2 FQGTGA. CDR3 in amino acids: CASMRGGSYNEQFF. As DNA, the CDR3 is TGTGCCAGCATGAGGGGCGGCTCCTACAATGAGCAGTTCTTC.

The genes are TRBV29-1 and TRBJ1-2; D possibly corresponds to TRBD1 (6 bases). V was shortened by 1 base and J by 4 bases, with 10 bases between the two germline ends. Looked up from germline, CDR1 is SQVTM and CDR2 is ANQGSEA. The CDR3 has 13 amino acids. CDR3 sequence: CSVEAGHVYGYTF. The CDR3 nucleotides are TGCAGCGTTGAAGCGGGACACGTCTATGGCTACACCTTC.

In its sample, this clonotype was seen a few times. V usage is TRBV7-3 and J usage is TRBJ2-3; D is perhaps TRBD1 (6 bases). CDR3 length equals 13 residues. V was shortened by 2 bases and J by 4 bases, with 7 bases between the two germline ends. Germline V gives CDR1 SGHTA, CDR2 FQGTGA. In DNA form, the CDR3 reads TGTGCCAGCAGCTTAGACAGGTCAGATACGCAGTATTTT. It yields the protein CASSLDRSDTQYF. Full variable domain (missing parts from reference TRBV7-3 and TRBJ2-3): GAGVSQTPSNKVTEKGKYVELRCDPISGHTALYWYRQSLGQGPEFLIYFQGTGAADDSGLPNDRFFAVRPEGSVSTLKIQRTERGDSAVYLCASSLDRSDTQYFGPGTRLTVL.

This clonotype was detected a few times. This chain connects TRBV20-1 to TRBJ2-2; D unclear. The CDR3 contains 11 residues. Germline lookup yields CDR1 DFQATT and CDR2 SNEGSKA (reference sequence). V dropped 0 bases and J dropped 8 bases, with 4 bases sitting between them. CDR3 in amino acids: CSARDLGELFF. The CDR3 region has the DNA TGCAGTGCTAGAGATTTGGGGGAGCTGTTTTTT.

In this sample, this clonotype turned up many times. Germline is not matched at one junction end, which may reflect a read error. The J gene is TRBJ2-7, the V gene TRBV7-7; no clear D. This CDR3 region has 13 residues. Germline assignment: CDR1 SSHAT and CDR2 FNYEAQ (reference sequence). The DNA for the CDR3 is TGTGCTAGCAGCTTTGGACCTTCCTACGAGCAGTACTTC. It codes for CASSFGPSYEQYF.

This clonotype was recorded a few times. The V and J genes are TRBV5-1 and TRBJ1-5, with TRBD1 as a possible D gene (5 bases). Trimming removed 0 bases from V and 7 bases from J, with 11 bases in between. The CDR3 is made up of 14 amino acids. CDR1 is SGHRS, CDR2 YFSETQ, per germline. DNA of the CDR3: TGCGCCAGCAGCTTGGGGACATCGGGACAGCCCCAGCATTTT. Its protein is CASSLGTSGQPQHF.

The J gene is TRBJ1-3, the V gene TRBV2; maybe TRBD1 (5 bases). The V end lost 7 bases, the J end lost 3 bases, and 13 bases lay between the germline ends. The CDR3 is 14 amino acids. CDR1 SNHLY and CDR2 FYNNEI come from the germline V gene. CDR3 coding DNA: TGTGCCAGCACCGAGGGGCTCGGTGGAAACACCATATATTTT. This codes for CASTEGLGGNTIYF.

This clonotype was counted a few times. The chain is built from TRBV2 and TRBJ1-2; TRBD1 is a possible D gene (5 bases). V shed 1 base and J shed 8 bases, with 5 bases lying between them. The CDR3 consists of 11 residues. The V gene's germline CDR1 is SNHLY and CDR2 FYNNEI. CDR3 sequence (DNA): TGTGCCAGCAGTGAAGAGGGGGGCTACACCTTC. This translates into CASSEEGGYTF.

V is TRBV15 and J is TRBJ1-1, with 7 bases matching TRBD1. Germline V gene data show CDR1 as LNHNV and CDR2 as YYDKDF (reference sequence). V was pared by 3 bases and J by 8 bases, with 9 bases of the junction left unmatched. This CDR3 is 14 amino acids long. This chain's CDR3 is CATSRLQGPPEAFF. The CDR3 coding sequence is TGTGCCACCAGCAGGTTACAGGGGCCCCCGGAAGCTTTCTTT.

This rearrangement joins TRBV5-1 to TRBJ2-7, with D perhaps TRBD1 or TRBD2 (6 bases each). The CDR3 extends over 14 amino acids. The V gene lost 4 bases and the J gene lost 12 bases, with 23 bases spanning the gap. Germline assignment: CDR1 SGHRS and CDR2 YFSETQ. CDR3 in DNA: TGCGCCAGCAGCAGTACCGGGACTCAGGGGATAGGGTACTTC. The encoded protein is CASSSTGTQGIGYF.

The chain uses TRBV29-1 and TRBJ1-5; 8 bases line up with TRBD1. Germline lookup yields CDR1 SQVTM and CDR2 ANQGSEA. This CDR3 has 13 amino acids. J lost 2 bases, V lost 7 bases, and 4 bases had no gene match. The CDR3 here is CSALQGGNQPQHF. The CDR3 DNA is TGCAGCGCACTACAGGGGGGCAATCAGCCCCAGCATTTT.

This clonotype showed up just a few times. This sequence joins TRBV5-1 and TRBJ2-2, with 8 positions matching TRBD2. This CDR3 is 16 amino acids long. Germline CDR1 and CDR2: SGHRS and YFSETQ. The J segment lost 4 bases and the V segment lost 1 base, leaving 6 bases of the junction unmatched. CDR3 sequence (DNA): TGCGCCAGCAGCTTGATAAGCGGGGGAGTCACCGGGGAGCTGTTTTTT. Translated: CASSLISGGVTGELFF.

This clonotype was seen a handful of times. The CDR3 DNA is TGCAGTGCCATCCCACTAGCGGGAGGGTTAGAGACCCAGTACTTC. It specifies CSAIPLAGGLETQYF. The chain recombines TRBV20-1 with TRBJ2-5; 13 bases match TRBD2. The trim removed 6 bases at V and 4 bases at J, leaving 8 bases unmatched. Germline assignment: CDR1 DFQATT and CDR2 SNEGSKA (reference sequence). The CDR3 sequence is 15 residues long.

The chain combines TRBV7-2 with TRBJ1-2, with 9 positions matching TRBD1. The CDR3 extends over 14 amino acids. The V and J ends lost 3 bases and 6 bases, in that order; junction bases with no gene match: 5. Germline V CDR1 and CDR2: SGHTA, FQGNSA. CDR3 DNA sequence: TGTGCCAGCAGCTTGAAGAGACAGGGGGATGGCTACACCTTC. This codes for CASSLKRQGDGYTF.

This clonotype was counted between two and nine times. The chain has TRBV5-1 and TRBJ2-3, with 7 positions matching TRBD2. Trimming at V came to 0 bases and at J to 6 bases, leaving 4 bases not matched to a gene. The V gene's germline CDR1 is SGHRS and CDR2 YFSETQ. This CDR3 region has 14 residues. The CDR3 protein is CASSLDGGLDTQYF. The CDR3 region has the DNA TGCGCCAGCAGCTTGGACGGGGGGTTGGATACGCAGTATTTT.

V gene TRBV29-1 combines with J gene TRBJ2-3; a weak D match, TRBD2 (6 bases). The V and J ends lost 7 bases and 4 bases respectively, with 18 bases between them. The CDR3 consists of 14 residues. The germline V gene has CDR1 SQVTM and CDR2 ANQGSEA. In nucleotides, the CDR3 is TGCAGCGCCCCACTGGGTACGGGGGCAGATACGCAGTATTTT. Translating gives CSAPLGTGADTQYF.